A selection of T cell receptor beta chains follows, all from one sample in a study of blood T cell repertoires in COVID-19. Profiling relied on immunoSEQ multiplex PCR, and the TCRdb table lists in-frame clones only, not all of them. The sample gives approximately 65,000 clones, 65% to 90% of which show up once; 1.2% is in the top ten. Source material: peripheral blood. These receptors all stem from a man in his forties or fifties with acute or convalescent COVID-19. The CDR3 runs from the conserved cysteine through the conserved F or W.

cdr3_aa v_call
CASSAPGQKAFF TRBV25-1
CASSPDRGTFKGYTF TRBV7-3
CASSDSIGAGNYNEQFF TRBV6-4
CASRTGLAGTEETQYF TRBV2
CATSLLVARDSPLHF TRBV15
CASSLAGPYEQYF TRBV7-2
CASSLGGPGKGYEQYF TRBV28
CASTPGQGGVYEQYF TRBV28
CASRGRAFSSYNSPLHF TRBV19
CSVEGRDTEAFF TRBV29-1
CASKPRSGAADTQYF TRBV2
CSVSGNTEAFF TRBV29-1
CASSQAVGVGYGYTF TRBV3-1/TRBV3-2
CASSEPTGGSYYEQYF TRBV6-1
CASSYATGGRAGELFF TRBV6-6
CASSVSSYEQYF TRBV2
CASSIRGPNSNGANSPLHF TRBV19
CASSPTRENPYEQYF TRBV19
CASSEAGSNEKLFF TRBV2
CASSPQTVNTEAFF TRBV9